Listed here are 31 T cell receptor beta chains from one sample, sequenced in a study of tumor-infiltrating lymphocytes in localized non-small cell lung cancer. TCRdb keeps only in-frame clones here, not all; method: immunoSEQ multiplex PCR. The data hold over 7,000 clones, with around 77% observed a single time. Specimen: lung tumor tissue. These TCRs come from a human donor with non-small cell lung cancer.

The chain joins TRBV28 to TRBJ1-3; D not certain. The CDR3 length is 14 residues. The ends were cut back, 1 base at V and 0 bases at J, with 4 bases in the middle. Looked up from germline, CDR1 is MDHEN and CDR2 is SYDVKM. The CDR3 DNA sequence: TGTGCCAGCAGTTTATCGCACTCTGGAAACACCATATATTTT. Amino acid sequence: CASSLSHSGNTIYF.

The chain employs TRBV29-1 and TRBJ1-5, with D perhaps matching TRBD1 (5 bases). The CDR3 loop spans 13 amino acids. Germline V lookup: CDR1 SQVTM, CDR2 ANQGSEA. Trimming left V 7 bases short and J 4 bases short, with 14 bases between. CDR3 sequence (DNA): TGCAGCGCCAAGACAGCTCCTAATCAGCCCCAGCATTTT. It yields the protein CSAKTAPNQPQHF.

The sample holds a few counts of this clone. V usage is TRBV7-8 and J usage is TRBJ2-3; no reliable D call. The CDR3 is made up of 12 amino acids. Looked up from germline, CDR1 is SGHVS and CDR2 is FQNEAQ. V shed 2 bases and J shed 12 bases, with 12 bases lying between them. This CDR3 reads CASSLSLELQYF. For the CDR3, the DNA is TGTGCCAGCAGCTTATCGCTTGAACTCCAGTATTTT.

The chain combines TRBV5-1 with TRBJ2-5; D unresolved. TRBJ2-7 explains the end of the DNA better; the J call may be wrong. This CDR3 has 13 amino acids. Germline loops: CDR1 SGHRS, CDR2 YFSETQ. CDR3 in amino acids: CASTGIGLGEQYF. The CDR3 bases are TGCGCCAGCACTGGGATAGGCCTCGGCGAGCAGTACTTC.

This chain joins TRBV18 and TRBJ2-7; 8 bases are shared with TRBD2. V dropped 6 bases and J dropped 2; count of bases not matched to a gene: 9. CDR1 is KGHSH, CDR2 LQKENI, per germline. The CDR3 totals 15 residues. Written as DNA, the CDR3 is TGTGCCAGCTCCCCGGGAGCGGGAGAGACCTACGAGCAGTACTTC. Amino acids: CASSPGAGETYEQYF.

The rearrangement joins TRBV27 to TRBJ1-4; possible D gene TRBD1, 5 bases. The germline CDR1 and CDR2 sequences are MNHEY and SMNVEV (reference sequence). The length of the CDR3 is 15 residues. Between the trimmed V and J ends, which lost 5 bases and 3 bases, there was a span of 13 bases. CDR3 sequence (DNA): TGTGCCAGCAGTCCCGGGAGGGGAGCTAATGAAAAACTGTTTTTT. Its protein is CASSPGRGANEKLFF.

This clone appeared a few times. This rearrangement joins TRBV19 to TRBJ1-5, with D maybe TRBD1 (6 bases). The CDR3 consists of 13 residues. The V gene's germline CDR1 is LNHDA and CDR2 SQIVND (reference sequence). Trimming took off 9 bases at V and 4 bases at J, with 13 bases between the two ends. The CDR3 region is CASRGHRNQPQHF. The CDR3 coding sequence is TGTGCCAGCAGGGGACACCGAAATCAGCCCCAGCATTTT.

The chain carries TRBV6-5 and TRBJ2-3; D gene unclear. Germline loops: CDR1 MNHEY, CDR2 SVGAGI. This CDR3 spans 13 amino acids. Deletions cut 5 bases from V and 1 base from J, with 7 bases between. CDR3 loop: CASSPPGTDTQYF. CDR3 nucleotide sequence: TGTGCCAGCAGTCCCCCGGGCACAGATACGCAGTATTTT.

The V gene is TRBV7-2, the J gene TRBJ2-1; D unclear. The V end lost 2 bases, the J end lost 9 bases, and 11 bases lay between the germline ends. Per the germline V gene, CDR1 is SGHTA and CDR2 is FQGNSA. This CDR3 spans 13 amino acids. The CDR3 DNA reads as TGTGCCAGCAGCTTATATCCCCCAATTGAGCAGTTCTTC. Encoded protein: CASSLYPPIEQFF.

In DNA, the CDR3 is TGTGCCAGCTCCACCTCGGGACTCAGCTCCTACAATGAGCAGTTCTTC. Translation: CASSTSGLSSYNEQFF. The rearrangement links TRBV11-2 to TRBJ2-1, with D possibly matching TRBD2 (6 bases). This CDR3 is 16 amino acids long. Germline CDR1 SGHAT, CDR2 FQNNGV. The V gene lost 8 bases and the J gene lost 0 bases, with 17 bases spanning the gap.

J is TRBJ1-5 and V is TRBV5-5; D call uncertain. Per germline, CDR1 SGHKS and CDR2 YYEKEE (reference sequence). The length of the CDR3 is 15 residues. Trimming stripped 4 bases from V and 0 bases from J, with 11 bases between. CDR3 region: CASSPDPNSNQPQHF. Here the CDR3 DNA reads TGTGCCAGCAGCCCGGACCCGAATAGCAATCAGCCCCAGCATTTT.

The chain couples TRBV9 to TRBJ2-7; D is undetermined. Germline V CDR1 and CDR2: SGDLS, YYNGEE. V lost 3 bases and J 4 bases, leaving 8 bases between the germline ends. CDR3 length: 12 amino acids. CDR3 in DNA: TGTGCCAGCAGCGGCAAACGTTACGAGCAGTACTTC. This sequence encodes CASSGKRYEQYF. Supplemented by reference TRBV9 and TRBJ2-7, the full variable domain reads DSGVTQTPKHLITATGQRVTLRCSPRSGDLSVYWYQQSLDQGLQFLIQYYNGEERAKGNILERFSAQQFPDLHSELNLSSLELGDSALYFCASSGKRYEQYFGPGTRLTVT.

The chain employs TRBV27 and TRBJ1-4; D call uncertain. Germline values: CDR1 MNHEY, CDR2 SMNVEV (reference sequence). With 3 bases removed from V and 2 bases from J, the gap between germline ends came to 13 bases. The CDR3 is made up of 16 amino acids. The CDR3 spells CASSFGSFGTNEKLFF. The CDR3 DNA sequence: TGTGCCAGCAGTTTCGGGAGTTTTGGGACTAATGAAAAACTGTTTTTT.

The gene calls are TRBV7-2 and TRBJ1-1, with TRBD1 as a possible D gene (6 bases). This CDR3 comprises 12 residues. Between the trimmed V and J ends, which lost 3 bases and 9 bases, there was a span of 11 bases. The V gene's germline CDR1 is SGHTA and CDR2 FQGNSA. The CDR3 sequence is CASSFSGEKAFF. The CDR3 DNA reads as TGTGCCAGCAGCTTCTCAGGGGAGAAAGCTTTCTTT.

The chain has TRBV7-9 and TRBJ1-4; D call uncertain. Trimming took off 5 bases at V and 4 bases at J, with 11 bases between the two ends. The germline V gene encodes CDR1 SEHNR and CDR2 FQNEAQ (reference sequence). CDR3 size: 14 residues. CDR3: CASSKQTINEKLFF. The CDR3 bases are TGTGCCAGCAGCAAACAGACTATTAATGAAAAACTGTTTTTT.

For this clone: The same CDR3 can be traced to other DNA sequences in this sample. The chain combines TRBV2 with TRBJ2-5; no firm D call. CDR1 is SNHLY and CDR2 is FYNNEI in the germline V gene. V was cut by 6 bases and J by 4 bases, with 3 bases left in between. The CDR3 spans 10 residues. The CDR3 nucleotides read TGTGCCAGCAGCAGAGAGACCCAGTACTTC. The encoded protein is CASSRETQYF.

The chain links TRBV7-2 to TRBJ1-1; D might be TRBD1 (5 bases). The CDR3 is 13 residues long. Per the germline V gene, CDR1 is SGHTA and CDR2 is FQGNSA. Trimming removed 5 bases from V and 0 bases from J, with 7 bases in between. The CDR3 protein is CASSRQMNTEAFF. For the CDR3, the DNA is TGTGCCAGCAGCCGACAGATGAACACTGAAGCTTTCTTT.

The V call is TRBV28, the J call TRBJ1-2, with TRBD1 matching over 7 bases. V shed 6 bases, J shed 4 bases, and the junction held 8 bases outside the gene matches. Per the germline V gene, CDR1 is MDHEN and CDR2 is SYDVKM. The CDR3 is 14 residues long. This chain's CDR3 is CASSPGGQRYGYTF. The CDR3 nucleotides are TGTGCCAGCAGCCCTGGGGGACAGCGCTATGGCTACACCTTC.

V is TRBV29-1 and J is TRBJ2-1; 11 nucleotides line up with TRBD2. This CDR3 is 21 amino acids long. The J segment lost 1 base and the V segment lost 2 bases, leaving 19 bases of the junction unmatched. Germline V CDR1 and CDR2: SQVTM, ANQGSEA. The CDR3 loop is CSVESVRYGTSGYFSYNEQFF. DNA of the CDR3: TGCAGCGTTGAATCCGTCCGATATGGGACTAGCGGTTATTTTTCCTACAATGAGCAGTTCTTC.

This clone was observed a few times. The chain combines TRBV4-3 with TRBJ2-7; no reliable D call. Germline V gene sequence: CDR1 LGHNA, CDR2 YSLEER. The CDR3 is 16 amino acids. V lost 1 base to trimming and J lost 0 bases, with 13 bases between them. The CDR3 DNA sequence: TGCGCCAGCAGCCAAGTCTCCGGGCCGAGCTCCTACGAGCAGTACTTC. Encoded protein: CASSQVSGPSSYEQYF.

This clone was seen a few times. This chain joins TRBV28 and TRBJ2-1; 15 bases align to TRBD2. Germline CDR1 reads MDHEN; CDR2 reads SYDVKM. V lost 6 bases to trimming and J lost 12 bases; unmatched junction nucleotides: 21. The CDR3 extends over 19 amino acids. For the CDR3, the DNA is TGTGCCAGCAGCCCGAAGGAGGGACTAGCGGGAGGCCTCTCAGGGGGGCAGTTCTTC. Translating gives CASSPKEGLAGGLSGGQFF.

The rearrangement links TRBV7-2 to TRBJ1-2; a possible D gene is TRBD1 (6 bases). Germline lookup yields CDR1 SGHTA and CDR2 FQGNSA. Trimming removed 0 bases at V and 4 bases at J, with 12 bases between. CDR3 length equals 15 residues. For the CDR3, the DNA is TGTGCCAGCAGCTTAGCGGGGGGCGCAGGCTATGGCTACACCTTC. Residues: CASSLAGGAGYGYTF. The full variable domain, its missing parts supplied by reference TRBV7-2 and TRBJ1-2, is GAGVSQSPSNKVTEKGKDVELRCDPISGHTALYWYRQSLGQGLEFLIYFQGNSAPDKSGLPSDRFSAERTGGSVSTLTIQRTQQEDSAVYLCASSLAGGAGYGYTFGSGTRLTVV.

This clone showed up just a few times. In DNA form, the CDR3 reads TGTGCCAGCAGTTCCACCGCACACAGGGAGCAGTACTTC. Amino acids: CASSSTAHREQYF. The rearrangement links TRBV6-6 to TRBJ2-7; perhaps TRBD1 as D (5 bases). Germline V gene lookup returns CDR1 MNHNY and CDR2 SVGAGI (reference sequence). V lost 4 bases to trimming and J lost 7 bases, with 14 bases between them. This CDR3 comprises 13 residues.

The genes are TRBV30 and TRBJ2-7; D not resolved. Trimming stripped 5 bases from V and 1 base from J, with 9 bases between. CDR3 length: 12 residues. The V gene's germline CDR1 is GTSNPN and CDR2 SVGIG (reference sequence). CDR3 sequence reads: CAWQAESYEQYF. CDR3 DNA sequence: TGTGCCTGGCAAGCCGAGTCCTACGAGCAGTACTTC. Full variable domain (remainder filled in from reference TRBV30 and TRBJ2-7): SQTIHQWPATLVQPVGSPLSLECTVEGTSNPNLYWYRQAAGRGLQLLFYSVGIGQISSEVPQNLSASRPQDRQFILSSKKLLLSDSGFYLCAWQAESYEQYFGPGTRLTVT.

The chain links TRBV7-8 to TRBJ2-7; TRBD2 aligns across 10 bases. V gave up 1 base and J gave up 6 bases; unmatched junction bases: 6. Germline V lookup: CDR1 SGHVS, CDR2 FQNEAQ. The CDR3 is 15 residues long. In DNA form, the CDR3 reads TGTGCCAGCAGCTTAGGTCTAGCGGGAGTGGGCGAGCAGTACTTC. Translated: CASSLGLAGVGEQYF.

The CDR3 DNA is TGTGCCAGCAGTTACCGGGGGGGTCGCACAGATACGCAGTATTTT. It codes for CASSYRGGRTDTQYF. The chain is built from TRBV6-5 and TRBJ2-3; 8 bases fit TRBD2. This CDR3 comprises 15 residues. Germline values: CDR1 MNHEY, CDR2 SVGAGI. With V trimmed by 2 bases and J by 1 base, 2 bases remained unmatched.

CDR3 DNA: TGTGCCAGCAGCAAAGGTGGCGGACAGGGAGCCTACAATGAGCAGTTCTTC. It codes for CASSKGGGQGAYNEQFF. This sequence joins TRBV21-1 and TRBJ2-1; no DNA check was done on the table's D call, TRBD1. TRBV21-1 is classified as a pseudogene. CDR3 length: 17 amino acids.

This sequence joins TRBV27 and TRBJ1-2; no reliable D call. Germline values: CDR1 MNHEY, CDR2 SMNVEV (reference sequence). This CDR3 comprises 12 residues. The V end lost 6 bases, the J end lost 7 bases, and 12 bases lay between the germline ends. The CDR3 sequence is CASRIGGGGYTF. The CDR3 region has the DNA TGTGCCAGCAGAATTGGTGGAGGTGGCTACACCTTC.

The genes are TRBV4-2 and TRBJ1-1; D not resolved. Germline loops: CDR1 LGHNA, CDR2 YNFKEQ. Trimming shortened V by 1 base and J by 1 base, and 7 bases separated the two germline ends. The CDR3 is 14 residues long. In nucleotides, the CDR3 is TGTGCCAGCAGCCAAGGGCAGGAGAACACTGAAGCTTTCTTT. It encodes CASSQGQENTEAFF.

This chain joins TRBV2 and TRBJ2-3, with 8 bases lining up with TRBD2. The CDR3 has 14 amino acids. J was trimmed by 4 bases and V by 11 bases; bases with no gene match: 11. Germline values: CDR1 SNHLY, CDR2 FYNNEI. The CDR3 DNA sequence: TGTGCCCTCCAACCCGGGACTAGAGCAGATACGCAGTATTTT. Amino acid sequence: CALQPGTRADTQYF.

CDR3 loop: CASSQDLGPEGLYGYTF. The CDR3, as DNA: TGCGCCAGCAGCCAAGATTTGGGACCCGAGGGCCTCTATGGCTACACCTTC. V usage is TRBV4-3 and J usage is TRBJ1-2; D possibly corresponds to TRBD1 (5 bases). The CDR3 runs 17 residues. Germline V CDR1 and CDR2: LGHNA, YSLEER. Deletions cut 0 bases from V and 4 bases from J, with 18 bases between.